The 9 T cell receptor beta chains given below trace back to one sample, sequenced in a study of T cells in Graves' hyperthyroidism and ophthalmopathy. Researchers amplified the TCR beta CDR3 regions from RNA transcripts. TCR CDR3 underwent first-round RT-PCR with the HTBI primer set. TCRdb re-derived calls from the multiplex PCR reads in MiXCR, one entry per CDR3 protein. The table shows hundreds of thousands of distinct CDR3 sequences, with around a third occurring only once. The sequenced sample was blood. The source is a woman aged 35 to 49 with Graves' hyperthyroidism.

This clonotype was observed many times. The chain uses TRBV20-1 and TRBJ2-5; D not resolved. The ends were cut back, 3 bases at V and 5 bases at J, with 10 bases in the middle. CDR1 is DFQATT and CDR2 is SNEGSKA in the germline V gene (reference sequence). There are 12 residues in the CDR3. CDR3 sequence: CSASGLRETQYF. CDR3 DNA: TGCAGTGCTAGCGGGCTGAGGGAGACCCAGTACTTC.

This clonotype was recorded a few times. The genes are TRBV5-1 and TRBJ1-2; TRBD1 matches 7 bases. The CDR3 runs to 14 residues. CDR1 SGHRS and CDR2 YFSETQ come from the germline V gene. V trimming: 4 bases; J trimming: 5 bases; junction bases outside the gene matches: 8. CDR3 bases: TGCGCCAGCAGCGCGGGGACAGAAGCATATGGCTACACCTTC. It encodes CASSAGTEAYGYTF.

The sample holds a few counts of this clonotype. The chain couples TRBV19 to TRBJ1-1; TRBD1 matches at 8 bases. The CDR3 loop spans 16 amino acids. In germline, CDR1 is LNHDA, CDR2 SQIVND (reference sequence). The J segment lost 4 bases and the V segment lost 8 bases, leaving 15 bases of the junction unmatched. The DNA of the CDR3 is TGTGCCAGTTTGATGGGCCGTAAACAGGGGGTCACTGAAGCTTTCTTT. This codes for CASLMGRKQGVTEAFF.

The V and J genes are TRBV6-1 and TRBJ1-5; D is possibly TRBD1 (5 bases). This CDR3 comprises 15 residues. V was cut by 7 bases and J by 6 bases, with 19 bases left in between. Per germline, CDR1 MNHNS and CDR2 SASEGT. The CDR3 reads CASTRPGGSGQPQHF. CDR3 nucleotides: TGTGCCAGCACCAGGCCCGGGGGTTCGGGTCAGCCCCAGCATTTT.

The table lists this clonotype with a few counts. V gene TRBV7-8 combines with J gene TRBJ2-7, with 7 bases lining up with TRBD2. The end of the DNA fits TRBJ2-1 better, so the J call may be wrong. Germline lookup yields CDR1 SGHVS and CDR2 FQNEAQ. CDR3 length: 13 residues. CDR3 DNA sequence: TGTGCCAGCAGCTTATGGGAGGGCCATGAGCAGTTCTTC. This codes for CASSLWEGHEQFF.

The chain is built from TRBV24-1 and TRBJ2-7, with D maybe TRBD1 (6 bases). This CDR3 comprises 14 residues. Trimming pared 3 bases from V and 2 bases from J, leaving 10 bases between. CDR1 and CDR2 (germline): KGHDR, SFDVKD. As DNA, the CDR3 is TGTGCCACCAGTGATCTTGGACAGACCTACGAGCAGTACTTC. This gives the protein CATSDLGQTYEQYF.

This clonotype was detected many times. V is TRBV10-3 and J is TRBJ2-7; D remains unclear. Trimming pared 6 bases from V and 5 bases from J, leaving 17 bases between. From germline, CDR1 is ENHRY and CDR2 SYGVKD. The CDR3 runs to 14 residues. CDR3 in DNA: TGTGCCATCAGCGTGGCCAATGTAGGGAACGAGCAGTACTTC. This codes for CAISVANVGNEQYF.

In its sample, this clonotype was seen many times. V gene TRBV15 combines with J gene TRBJ2-7; 7 nucleotides line up with TRBD1. The germline gives CDR1 LNHNV, CDR2 YYDKDF (reference sequence). Trimming took 4 bases from V and 2 from J; bases not matched to a gene: 5. This CDR3 comprises 14 residues. The CDR3 protein is CATSKGQQTYEQYF. The CDR3 DNA is TGTGCCACCAGCAAGGGACAGCAAACCTACGAGCAGTACTTC.

V is TRBV30 and J is TRBJ1-5, with a tentative D call TRBD1 (5 bases). Trimming stripped 0 bases from V and 15 bases from J, with 18 bases between. In germline, CDR1 is GTSNPN, CDR2 SVGIG (reference sequence). The CDR3 totals 13 residues. The CDR3 here is CAWSVPGIMASHF. The CDR3 nucleotides are TGTGCCTGGAGTGTTCCAGGGATAATGGCTTCGCATTTT.